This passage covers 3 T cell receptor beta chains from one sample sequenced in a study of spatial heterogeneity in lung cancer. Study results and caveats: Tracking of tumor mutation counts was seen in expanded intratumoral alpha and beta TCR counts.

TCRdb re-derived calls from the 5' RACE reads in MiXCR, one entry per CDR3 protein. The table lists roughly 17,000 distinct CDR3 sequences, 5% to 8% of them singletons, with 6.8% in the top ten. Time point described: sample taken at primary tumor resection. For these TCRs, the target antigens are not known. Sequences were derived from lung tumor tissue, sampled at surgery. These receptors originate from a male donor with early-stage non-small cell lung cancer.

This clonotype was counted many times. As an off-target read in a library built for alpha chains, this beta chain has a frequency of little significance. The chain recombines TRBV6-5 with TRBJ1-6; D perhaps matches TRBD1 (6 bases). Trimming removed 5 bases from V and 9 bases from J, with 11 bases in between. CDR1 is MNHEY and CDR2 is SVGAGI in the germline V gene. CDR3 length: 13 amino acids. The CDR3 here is CASSRQDTSPLHF. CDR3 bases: TGTGCCAGCAGTCGACAGGATACTTCACCCCTCCACTTT.

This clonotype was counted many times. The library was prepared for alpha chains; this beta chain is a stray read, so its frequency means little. In DNA, the CDR3 is TGCGCCAGCAGCCAAGGGAAGACAGGGGCGAGACTCGAGCAGTACTTC. Its translation: CASSQGKTGARLEQYF. The chain joins TRBV4-1 to TRBJ2-7; 8 nucleotides align to TRBD1. Germline V gives CDR1 MGHRA, CDR2 YSYEKL. The CDR3 extends over 16 amino acids. J gave up 6 bases and V 1 base, and 11 bases lay outside the gene matches.

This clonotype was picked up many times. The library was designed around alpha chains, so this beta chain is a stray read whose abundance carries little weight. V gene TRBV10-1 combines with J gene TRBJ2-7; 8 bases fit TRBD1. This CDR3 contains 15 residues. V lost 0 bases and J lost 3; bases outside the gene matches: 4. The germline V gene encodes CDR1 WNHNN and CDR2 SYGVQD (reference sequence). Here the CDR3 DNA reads TGCGCCAGCAGTGAGTCGGCAGGGGGCCACTACGAGCAGTACTTC. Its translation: CASSESAGGHYEQYF.